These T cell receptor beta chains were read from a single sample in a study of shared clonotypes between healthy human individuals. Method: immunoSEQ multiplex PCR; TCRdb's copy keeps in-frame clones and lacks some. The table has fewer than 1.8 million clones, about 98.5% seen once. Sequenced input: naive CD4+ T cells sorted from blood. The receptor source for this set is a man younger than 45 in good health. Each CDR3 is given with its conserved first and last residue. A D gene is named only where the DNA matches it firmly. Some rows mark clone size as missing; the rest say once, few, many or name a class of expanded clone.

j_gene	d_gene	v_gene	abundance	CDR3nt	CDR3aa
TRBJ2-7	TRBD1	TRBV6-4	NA	TGTGCCAGCAGACCGTTCCGCCGGGACAGGGAGTTCTACGAGCAGTACTTC	CASRPFRRDREFYEQYF
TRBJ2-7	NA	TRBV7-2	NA	TGTGCCAGCAGGGAAGTCCCAAGTAGCTACGAGCAGTACTTC	CASREVPSSYEQYF
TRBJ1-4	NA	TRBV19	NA	TGTGCCAGTAGTATATCCCCGGGCCGCTATAATGAAAAACTGTTTTTT	CASSISPGRYNEKLFF
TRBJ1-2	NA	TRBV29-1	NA	TGCAGCGAGTTAGGACCGGCGGACTATGGCTACACCTTC	CSELGPADYGYTF
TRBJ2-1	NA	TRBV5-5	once	TGTGCCAGCAGCGGGACAATTTACAATGAGCAGTTCTTC	CASSGTIYNEQFF
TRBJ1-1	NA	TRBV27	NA	TGTGCCAGCAGCAAGGGGTTGAACACTGAAGCTTTCTTT	CASSKGLNTEAFF
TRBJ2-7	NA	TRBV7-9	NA	TGTGCCAGCAGCGGGACCCCCTCCTACGAGCAGTACTTC	CASSGTPSYEQYF
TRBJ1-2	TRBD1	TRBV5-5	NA	TGTGCCAGCAGCGCTACAGGGGGCCCGGTCGGCTATGGCTACACCTTC	CASSATGGPVGYGYTF
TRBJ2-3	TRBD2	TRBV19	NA	TGTGCCAGTGGAGCGGGAACGGCCTTAGATACGCAGTATTTT	CASGAGTALDTQYF
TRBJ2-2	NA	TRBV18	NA	TGTGCCAGCTCACCAGGGCGGGAAAGAGACACCGGGGAGCTGTTTTTT	CASSPGRERDTGELFF
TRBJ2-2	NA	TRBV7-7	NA	TGTGCTAGCAGCCCCATAACAGGGTGGGGCACCGGGGAGCTGTTTTTT	CASSPITGWGTGELFF
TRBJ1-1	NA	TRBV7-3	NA	TGTGCCAGCAGCCCAAACTCAGGGGTCGGAACTGAAGCTTTCTTT	CASSPNSGVGTEAFF
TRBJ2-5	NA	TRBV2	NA	TGTGCCAGCAGCTATCACCGGGAACACGGAGAGACCCAGTACTTC	CASSYHREHGETQYF
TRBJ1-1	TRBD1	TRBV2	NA	TGTGCCAGCAGTGACAGGACAGGGGGTGGTATGAACACTGAAGCTTTCTTT	CASSDRTGGGMNTEAFF
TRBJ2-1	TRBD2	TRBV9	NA	TGTGCCAGCAGCGTAGCTACTGGGGCTAGCGGGAGGTATGCGGGCAATGAGCAGTTCTTC	CASSVATGASGRYAGNEQFF
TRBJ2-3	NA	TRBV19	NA	TGTGCCAGTAGTGCAGTGGCGGATACGCAGTATTTT	CASSAVADTQYF
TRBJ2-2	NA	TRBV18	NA	TGTGCCAGCTCAGGCTTGCCGGAGAACACCGGGGAGCTGTTTTTT	CASSGLPENTGELFF
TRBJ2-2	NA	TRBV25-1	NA	TGTGCCAGCAGTAAGTGGGACACCGGGGAGCTGTTTTTT	CASSKWDTGELFF
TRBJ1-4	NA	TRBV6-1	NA	TGTGCCAGCAGTAAAAGTCCGGGGGCTAGTGAAAAACTGTTTTTT	CASSKSPGASEKLFF
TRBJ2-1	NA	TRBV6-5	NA	TGTGCCAGCAGTTACGTGGATGAGCAGTTCTTC	CASSYVDEQFF
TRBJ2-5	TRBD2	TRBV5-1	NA	TGCGCCAGCAGCTTGACGGGAGGGCCCGAGACCCAGTACTTC	CASSLTGGPETQYF
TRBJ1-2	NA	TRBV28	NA	TGTGCCAGCAGTTTTAGAGGGGTCGGCTACACCTTC	CASSFRGVGYTF
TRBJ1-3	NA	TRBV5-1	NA	TGCGCCAGCAGCCGGGACCGAAACACCATATATTTT	CASSRDRNTIYF
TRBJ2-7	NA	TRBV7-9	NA	TGTGCCAGCAGCCTCCGGGACATCGCCTACGAGCAGTACTTC	CASSLRDIAYEQYF
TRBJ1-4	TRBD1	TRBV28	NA	TGTGCCAGCAGTTTATGGGGGACAGCAACTAATGAAAAACTGTTTTTT	CASSLWGTATNEKLFF
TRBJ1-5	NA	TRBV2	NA	TGTGCCAGCAAGTCCGAGGGTAATCAGCCCCAGCATTTT	CASKSEGNQPQHF
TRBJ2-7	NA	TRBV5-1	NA	TGCGCCAGCAGCTTGGCGGGGACGAACGAGCAGTACTTC	CASSLAGTNEQYF
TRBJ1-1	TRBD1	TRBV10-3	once	TGTGCCATCAGTGAGGGACGACAGGGGAACACTGAAGCTTTCTTT	CAISEGRQGNTEAFF
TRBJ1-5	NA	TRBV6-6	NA	TGTGCCAGCAGCCCCCCCACCGGCCCCCAGCATTTT	CASSPPTGPQHF
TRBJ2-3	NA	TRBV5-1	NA	TGCGCCAGCAGCTTGGGTGGATCCCCTAGCACAGATACGCAGTATTTT	CASSLGGSPSTDTQYF
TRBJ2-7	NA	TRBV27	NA	TGTGCCAGCAGTTCACAGGGAGCCTACGAGCAGTACTTC	CASSSQGAYEQYF
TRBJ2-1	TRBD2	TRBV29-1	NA	TGCAGCGTTGATCATGCGGGAGGGCCCAATGAGCAGTTCTTC	CSVDHAGGPNEQFF
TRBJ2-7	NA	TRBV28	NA	TGTGCCAGCACCCTCGACAGTCCCTACGAGCAGTACTTC	CASTLDSPYEQYF
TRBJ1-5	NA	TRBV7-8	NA	TGTGCCAGCAGCATAAGCCGGGTCAGGGGCAATCAGCCCCAGCATTTT	CASSISRVRGNQPQHF
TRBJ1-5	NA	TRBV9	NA	TGTGCCAGCAGCGTAGATAGCCGAAATCAGCCCCAGCATTTT	CASSVDSRNQPQHF
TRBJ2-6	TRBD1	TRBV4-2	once	TGTGCCAGCAGCCAGCCACCGGACAGGGGGCGAATAATCCCTGGGGCCAACGTCCTGACTTTC	CASSQPPDRGRIIPGANVLTF
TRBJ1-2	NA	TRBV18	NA	TGTGCCAGCTCACCGGGACAAATAAACAACTACACCTTC	CASSPGQINNYTF
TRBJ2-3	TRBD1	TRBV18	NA	TGTGCCAGCTCACCCCTACCTGAGACAGGGTCTAGCACAGATACGCAGTATTTT	CASSPLPETGSSTDTQYF
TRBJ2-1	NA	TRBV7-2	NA	TGTGCCAGCAGCTTATTTAAGGGGGGACTGGGACTCAATGAGCAGTTCTTC	CASSLFKGGLGLNEQFF
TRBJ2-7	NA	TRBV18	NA	TGTGCCAGCGCGCGGACAATTACGTCGGGATCGGGCGAGCAGTACTTC	CASARTITSGSGEQYF
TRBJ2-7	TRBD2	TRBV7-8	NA	TGTGCCAGCAGCTTTGGACTAGCGGGTAACTACGAGCAGTACTTC	CASSFGLAGNYEQYF
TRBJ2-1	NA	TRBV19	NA	TGTGCCAGTAGTATATCCTCCAGGGGTGGCAATGAGCAGTTCTTC	CASSISSRGGNEQFF
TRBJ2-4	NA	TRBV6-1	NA	TGTGCCAGCAATTTTGCCGACATGGGAGGCATTCAGTACTTC	CASNFADMGGIQYF
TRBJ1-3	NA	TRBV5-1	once	TGCGCCAGCAGCCCAGGAAGCTCTGGAAACACCATATATTTT	CASSPGSSGNTIYF
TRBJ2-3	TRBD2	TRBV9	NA	TGTGCCAGCGGGGTGACTAGCGGCACAGATACGCAGTATTTT	CASGVTSGTDTQYF
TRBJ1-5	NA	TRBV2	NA	TGTGCCAGCAGCAGAGAACCGAATCAGCCCCAGCATTTT	CASSREPNQPQHF
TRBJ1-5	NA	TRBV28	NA	TGTGCCAGCAGTTTCTCTGGGGGCCCCAATCAGCCCCAGCATTTT	CASSFSGGPNQPQHF
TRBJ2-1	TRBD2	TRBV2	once	TGTGCCAGCTTTCAGCGGGAGAGGTCCTACAATGAGCAGTTCTTC	CASFQRERSYNEQFF
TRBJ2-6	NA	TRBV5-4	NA	TGTGCCAGCAGCTTAGGCCTGGCTGGGGCCAACGTCCTGACTTTC	CASSLGLAGANVLTF
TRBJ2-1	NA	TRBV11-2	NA	TGTGCCAGCAGCTTCATCACAGGGTCTTCTGAGCAGTTCTTC	CASSFITGSSEQFF
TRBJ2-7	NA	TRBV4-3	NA	TGCGCCAGCAGCCAAGAAGGGTACGGACAAGGGGCAACCTACGAGCAGTACTTC	CASSQEGYGQGATYEQYF
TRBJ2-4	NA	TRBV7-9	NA	TGTGCCAGCAGCCTATACCTCGACGGGAAAAACATTCAGTACTTC	CASSLYLDGKNIQYF